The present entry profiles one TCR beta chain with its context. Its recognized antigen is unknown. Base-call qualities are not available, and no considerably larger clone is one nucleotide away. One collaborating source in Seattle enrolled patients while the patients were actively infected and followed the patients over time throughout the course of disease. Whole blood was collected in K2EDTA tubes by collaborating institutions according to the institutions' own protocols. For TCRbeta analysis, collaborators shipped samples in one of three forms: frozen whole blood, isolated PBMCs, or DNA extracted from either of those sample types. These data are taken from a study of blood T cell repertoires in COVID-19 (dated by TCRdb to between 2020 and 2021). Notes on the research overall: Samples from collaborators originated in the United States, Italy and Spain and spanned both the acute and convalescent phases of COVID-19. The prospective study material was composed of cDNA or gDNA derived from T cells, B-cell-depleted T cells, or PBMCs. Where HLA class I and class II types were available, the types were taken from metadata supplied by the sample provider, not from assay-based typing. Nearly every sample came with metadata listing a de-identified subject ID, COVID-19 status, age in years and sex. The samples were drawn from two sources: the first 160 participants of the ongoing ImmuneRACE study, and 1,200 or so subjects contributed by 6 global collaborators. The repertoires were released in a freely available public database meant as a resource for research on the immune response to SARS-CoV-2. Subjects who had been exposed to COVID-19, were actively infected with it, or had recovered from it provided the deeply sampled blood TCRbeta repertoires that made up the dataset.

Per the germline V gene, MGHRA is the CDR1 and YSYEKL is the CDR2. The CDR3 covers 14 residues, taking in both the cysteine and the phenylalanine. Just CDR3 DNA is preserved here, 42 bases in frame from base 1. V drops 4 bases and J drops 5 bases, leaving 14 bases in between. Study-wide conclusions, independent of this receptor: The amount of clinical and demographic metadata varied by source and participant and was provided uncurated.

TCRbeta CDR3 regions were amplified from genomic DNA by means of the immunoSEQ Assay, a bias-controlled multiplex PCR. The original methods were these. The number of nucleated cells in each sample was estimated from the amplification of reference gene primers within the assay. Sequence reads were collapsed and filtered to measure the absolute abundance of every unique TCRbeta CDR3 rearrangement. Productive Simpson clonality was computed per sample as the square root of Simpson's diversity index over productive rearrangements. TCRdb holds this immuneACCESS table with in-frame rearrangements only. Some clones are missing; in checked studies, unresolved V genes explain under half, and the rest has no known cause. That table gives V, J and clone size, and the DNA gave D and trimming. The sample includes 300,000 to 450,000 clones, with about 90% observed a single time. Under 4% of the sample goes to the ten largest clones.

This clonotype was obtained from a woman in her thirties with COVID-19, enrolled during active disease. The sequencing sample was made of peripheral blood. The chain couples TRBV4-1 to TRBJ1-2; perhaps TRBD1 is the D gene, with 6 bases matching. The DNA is TGCGCCAGCAGCCCAAGACAGGTTGGATATGGCTACACCTTC. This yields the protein CASSPRQVGYGYTF.